Listed here are 23 T cell receptor beta chains from one sample, sequenced in a study of OX40 agonist ivuxolimab in advanced cancers. Generated by immunoSEQ multiplex PCR, the TCRdb table keeps only in-frame clones and is missing some. The sample carries tens of thousands of clones, about 91% recorded once. Specimen: CD4+ or CD8+ T cells sorted from blood, collected in a trial of the OX40 agonist ivuxolimab. The receptors originated from an adult with an advanced solid tumor such as melanoma, head and neck, liver or kidney cancer.

In its sample, this clone was seen once. The rearrangement links TRBV7-2 to TRBJ2-1, with 9 bases lining up with TRBD2. CDR3 size: 16 residues. CDR1 and CDR2 (germline): SGHTA, FQGNSA. After removal of 5 bases from V and 0 bases from J, the junction contained 5 bases not matched to a gene. The chain's CDR3 is CASSAETSGSYNEQFF. CDR3 nucleotides: TGTGCCAGCAGCGCGGAGACTAGCGGCTCCTACAATGAGCAGTTCTTC. Together with reference TRBV7-2 and TRBJ2-1, the CDR3 gives the full variable domain: GAGVSQSPSNKVTEKGKDVELRCDPISGHTALYWYRQSLGQGLEFLIYFQGNSAPDKSGLPSDRFSAERTGGSVSTLTIQRTQQEDSAVYLCASSAETSGSYNEQFFGPGTRLTVL.

The chain links TRBV7-3 to TRBJ2-1; 15 bases align to TRBD2. V was pared by 4 bases and J by 3 bases, with 7 bases of the junction left unmatched. The CDR3 has 18 residues. Germline CDR1 reads SGHTA; CDR2 reads FQGTGA. CDR3 nucleotides: TGTGCCAGCAGCTCCGGACTAGCGGGAGGGCTAATCTACAATGAGCAGTTCTTC. As protein: CASSSGLAGGLIYNEQFF.

This chain links TRBV6-4 with TRBJ2-1, with 14 bases identical to TRBD2. CDR3 length: 16 residues. V lost 5 bases, J lost 8 bases, and 8 bases stayed unmatched. Germline CDR1 and CDR2: MRHNA and SNTAGT. CDR3 amino acids: CASSTGTSGSVDEQFF. CDR3 nucleotides: TGTGCCAGCAGTACCGGGACTAGCGGGAGCGTTGATGAGCAGTTCTTC.

V is TRBV7-9 and J is TRBJ2-7, with D tentatively TRBD2 (6 bases). The germline CDR1 and CDR2 sequences are SEHNR and FQNEAQ (reference sequence). CDR3 size: 17 residues. Trimming shortened V by 1 base and J by 2 bases, and 18 bases separated the two germline ends. CDR3 nucleotides: TGTGCCAGCAGCTTAGGGATAGGGCTAGCGCACGCCTACGAGCAGTACTTC. Translated, it gives CASSLGIGLAHAYEQYF.

V gene TRBV29-1 combines with J gene TRBJ2-7; D call uncertain. This CDR3 contains 13 residues. The V gene's germline CDR1 is SQVTM and CDR2 ANQGSEA. Trimming stripped 6 bases from V and 0 bases from J, with 12 bases between. CDR3 DNA: TGCAGCGTACGACACCAGAACTCCTACGAGCAGTACTTC. Translating it yields CSVRHQNSYEQYF.

The chain uses TRBV28 and TRBJ1-5, with D tentatively TRBD1 (6 bases). V shed 5 bases and J shed 0 bases, with 17 bases lying between them. The CDR3 sequence is 17 residues long. From germline, CDR1 is MDHEN and CDR2 SYDVKM. The DNA for the CDR3 is TGTGCCAGCAGTCCTTTATCGTGGACAGATAGCAATCAGCCCCAGCATTTT. Amino acid sequence: CASSPLSWTDSNQPQHF.

The chain joins TRBV28 to TRBJ1-2, with 11 nucleotides matching TRBD1. This CDR3 comprises 15 residues. The V and J ends lost 5 bases and 4 bases, in that order; junction bases with no gene match: 6. The germline V gene has CDR1 MDHEN and CDR2 SYDVKM. The CDR3 spells CASSPVGTGGYGYTF. In DNA form, the CDR3 reads TGTGCCAGCAGTCCAGTGGGGACAGGGGGCTATGGCTACACCTTC.

The CDR3 spells CASFSRGSGEQYF. For the CDR3, the DNA is TGTGCCAGCTTTTCCAGGGGCTCGGGAGAGCAGTACTTC. The chain couples TRBV28 to TRBJ2-7; a weak D match, TRBD1 (6 bases). The CDR3 totals 13 residues. CDR1 and CDR2 from the germline V gene are MDHEN and SYDVKM. V was shortened by 8 bases and J by 7 bases, with 18 bases between the two germline ends.

In DNA form, the CDR3 reads TGTGCCAGCTCACCTCCCGGGCCAGCAACACCCCTCCACTTT. It codes for CASSPPGPATPLHF. This chain uses TRBV18 with TRBJ1-6, with D uncertain. Trimming left V 3 bases short and J 11 bases short, with 14 bases between. Per germline, CDR1 KGHSH and CDR2 LQKENI. The CDR3 is 14 residues long.

This clone was detected once. The chain couples TRBV28 to TRBJ2-7, with 7 bases matching TRBD1. The CDR3 is 13 amino acids. Germline CDR1 and CDR2: MDHEN and SYDVKM. The V segment lost 6 bases and the J segment 2 bases; nucleotides outside the gene matches: 4. The CDR3 loop reads CASSVGQPYEQYF. DNA for the CDR3: TGTGCCAGCAGCGTGGGACAGCCCTACGAGCAGTACTTC.

The chain employs TRBV7-9 and TRBJ2-5, with D unresolved. The germline V and J ends were trimmed by 1 base and 5 bases, with 11 bases remaining between them. This CDR3 has 14 residues. The germline gives CDR1 SEHNR, CDR2 FQNEAQ (reference sequence). The CDR3 bases are TGTGCCAGCAGCTTAGTTGGAAGCGAGGAGACCCAGTACTTC. Translation: CASSLVGSEETQYF.

The chain carries TRBV7-9 and TRBJ2-1; 7 bases agree with TRBD2. After removal of 6 bases from V and 6 bases from J, the junction contained 5 bases not matched to a gene. Germline V gene lookup returns CDR1 SEHNR and CDR2 FQNEAQ (reference sequence). This CDR3 has 13 amino acids. CDR3 nucleotide sequence: TGTGCCAGCAGGGCGGGGGTCAGCAATGAGCAGTTCTTC. Translating it yields CASRAGVSNEQFF. The whole variable domain, remainder taken from reference TRBV7-9 and TRBJ2-1, is DTGVSQNPRHKITKRGQNVTFRCDPISEHNRLYWYRQTLGQGPEFLTYFQNEAQLEKSRLLSDRFSAERPKGSFSTLEIQRTEQGDSAMYLCASRAGVSNEQFFGPGTRLTVL.

This chain uses TRBV7-9 with TRBJ2-5; no firm D call. The V gene's germline CDR1 is SEHNR and CDR2 FQNEAQ (reference sequence). This CDR3 comprises 12 residues. V lost 1 base to trimming and J lost 5 bases, with 5 bases between them. CDR3: CASSLGVETQYF. DNA of the CDR3: TGTGCCAGCAGCTTAGGGGTCGAGACCCAGTACTTC.

The sample holds a few counts of this clone. The genes are TRBV30 and TRBJ2-2, with TRBD1 identical over 7 bases. This CDR3 spans 15 amino acids. With 2 bases clipped from V and 3 bases from J, the junction kept 6 bases outside the gene matches. Germline V gene data show CDR1 as GTSNPN and CDR2 as SVGIG (reference sequence). The CDR3 nucleotides are TGTGCCTGGAGTCAGAAGACAGGGTACACCGGGGAGCTGTTTTTT. Its protein product is CAWSQKTGYTGELFF.

The chain combines TRBV28 with TRBJ2-2; 8 positions match TRBD1. The CDR3 is 15 residues long. V lost 6 bases and J lost 1; bases outside the gene matches: 4. The germline V gene has CDR1 MDHEN and CDR2 SYDVKM. CDR3 coding DNA: TGTGCCAGCAGCTCCGGGACAGGGAACACCGGGGAGCTGTTTTTT. Translation: CASSSGTGNTGELFF. Full variable domain (missing parts from reference TRBV28 and TRBJ2-2): DVKVTQSSRYLVKRTGEKVFLECVQDMDHENMFWYRQDPGLGLRLIYFSYDVKMKEKGDIPEGYSVSREKKERFSLILESASTNQTSMYLCASSSGTGNTGELFFGEGSRLTVL.

The rearrangement uses TRBV7-9 and TRBJ2-7; perhaps D is TRBD1 or TRBD2 (6 bases each). The CDR3 sequence is 14 residues long. The germline gives CDR1 SEHNR, CDR2 FQNEAQ (reference sequence). V was cut by 5 bases and J by 3 bases, with 14 bases left in between. CDR3 in DNA: TGTGCCAGCAGCCCTACAGGGACTTACTACGAGCAGTACTTC. Protein: CASSPTGTYYEQYF. Filled out from reference TRBV7-9 and TRBJ2-7, the complete variable domain reads DTGVSQNPRHKITKRGQNVTFRCDPISEHNRLYWYRQTLGQGPEFLTYFQNEAQLEKSRLLSDRFSAERPKGSFSTLEIQRTEQGDSAMYLCASSPTGTYYEQYFGPGTRLTVT.

The genes are TRBV27 and TRBJ2-1; TRBD2 matches 7 bases. V lost 2 bases to trimming and J lost 4 bases; unmatched junction nucleotides: 5. Looked up from germline, CDR1 is MNHEY and CDR2 is SMNVEV (reference sequence). This CDR3 contains 15 residues. CDR3 amino acids: CASSLTAGSYNEQFF. DNA for the CDR3: TGTGCCAGCAGTTTAACAGCGGGATCGTACAATGAGCAGTTCTTC.

V gene TRBV6-5 combines with J gene TRBJ2-1; TRBD1 is a possible D gene (6 bases). This CDR3 has 16 residues. The V gene lost 2 bases and the J gene lost 0 bases, with 11 bases spanning the gap. From germline, CDR1 is MNHEY and CDR2 SVGAGI. Written as DNA, the CDR3 is TGTGCCAGCAGTTACGGGGGCTCCAGCTCCTACAATGAGCAGTTCTTC. Translation: CASSYGGSSSYNEQFF.

This chain links TRBV9 with TRBJ2-7; possibly TRBD2 for D (7 bases). The V gene's germline CDR1 is SGDLS and CDR2 YYNGEE. This CDR3 region has 14 residues. Trimming cost V 6 bases and J 2 bases, with 15 bases left between them. Here the CDR3 DNA reads TGTGCCAGCACCAAGGGGGGGGGCCCCTACGAGCAGTACTTC. Its translation is CASTKGGGPYEQYF.

This clone appeared a few times. This chain joins TRBV27 and TRBJ1-4, with D tentatively TRBD1 (6 bases). The CDR3 totals 14 residues. V dropped 6 bases and J dropped 8 bases, with 16 bases sitting between them. Germline values: CDR1 MNHEY, CDR2 SMNVEV (reference sequence). Here the CDR3 DNA reads TGTGCCAGCAGCAAACAGGGAGTCGGGGAAAAACTGTTTTTT. This encodes CASSKQGVGEKLFF.

The V and J genes are TRBV5-5 and TRBJ1-3; 7 bases line up with TRBD1. This CDR3 region has 15 residues. Germline assignment: CDR1 SGHKS and CDR2 YYEKEE (reference sequence). Trimming at V came to 3 bases and at J to 0 bases, leaving 3 bases not matched to a gene. In nucleotides, the CDR3 is TGTGCCAGCAGCTCAGACAGGGACTCTGGAAACACCATATATTTT. Residues: CASSSDRDSGNTIYF. Complete variable domain (other parts from reference TRBV5-5 and TRBJ1-3): DAGVTQSPTHLIKTRGQQVTLRCSPISGHKSVSWYQQVLGQGPQFIFQYYEKEERGRGNFPDRFSARQFPNYSSELNVNALLLGDSALYLCASSSDRDSGNTIYFGEGSWLTVV.

A note on this clone: The sample has other DNA sequences that encode this CDR3 too. This sequence joins TRBV5-1 and TRBJ2-7, with D possibly TRBD2 on 6 matching bases. This CDR3 has 13 amino acids. V was clipped by 3 bases and J by 1 base, with 8 bases between them. Germline CDR1 SGHRS, CDR2 YFSETQ. In DNA form, the CDR3 reads TGCGCCAGCAGCTGGGGACTTTCCTACGAGCAGTACTTC. Translation gives CASSWGLSYEQYF.

This chain connects TRBV9 to TRBJ1-1; 7 positions match TRBD1. Germline V gene sequence: CDR1 SGDLS, CDR2 YYNGEE. There are 14 residues in the CDR3. J was trimmed by 0 bases and V by 3 bases; bases with no gene match: 2. Here the CDR3 DNA reads TGTGCCAGCAGCGAGACAGGGATGAACACTGAAGCTTTCTTT. This gives the protein CASSETGMNTEAFF.